This T cell receptor (beta chain) was sequenced in a study of long-term antiretroviral therapy in people with HIV. Samples were assayed with immunoSEQ v3.0 at survey level. A per-sample goal of roughly 35,000-55,000 T-cell genomes was targeted by sequencing. The data were produced by immunoSEQ multiplex PCR, yet TCRdb's version contains in-frame clones alone and is incomplete. The sample gives 30,000 to 35,000 clones, more than 95% of which show up once; less than 3% is in the top ten. The CDR3 has 14 residues. V was clipped by 3 bases and J by 1 base, with 9 bases between them. Germline assignment: CDR1 MNHNS and CDR2 SASEGT. Comment on this clone: Its target is unknown.

Regarding the study as a whole: Whereas controls had wider CDR3 length ranges, HIV repertoires had narrower ones.

The sequenced sample was unsorted PBMCs, obtained 6.9 years after starting antiretroviral therapy. The TCR sequence derives from a man aged 30-40 years with HIV. The genes are TRBV6-1 and TRBJ2-5; D remains unclear. In DNA, the CDR3 is TGTGCCAGCAGTGACGCTGATTTCCAAGAGACCCAGTACTTC. This gives the protein CASSDADFQETQYF.